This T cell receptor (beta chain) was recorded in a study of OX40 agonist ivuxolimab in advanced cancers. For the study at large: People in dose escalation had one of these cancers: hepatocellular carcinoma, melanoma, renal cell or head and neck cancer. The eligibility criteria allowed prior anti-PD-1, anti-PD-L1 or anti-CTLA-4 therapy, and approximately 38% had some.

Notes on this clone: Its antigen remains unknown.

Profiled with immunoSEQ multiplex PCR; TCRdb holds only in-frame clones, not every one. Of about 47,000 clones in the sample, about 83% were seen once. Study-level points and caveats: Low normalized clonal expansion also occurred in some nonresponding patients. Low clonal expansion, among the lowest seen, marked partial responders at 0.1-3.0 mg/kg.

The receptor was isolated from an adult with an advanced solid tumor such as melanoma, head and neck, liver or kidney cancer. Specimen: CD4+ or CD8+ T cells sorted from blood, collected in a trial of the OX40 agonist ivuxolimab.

DNA of the CDR3: TGTGCCAGCAGTTTAGTTTTTGGGGGCGGCAATCAGCCCCAGCATTTT. This sequence encodes CASSLVFGGGNQPQHF. V gene TRBV28 combines with J gene TRBJ1-5, with D possibly matching TRBD1 (6 bases). The CDR3 consists of 16 residues. Trimming removed 2 bases from V and 2 bases from J, with 13 bases in between. Germline V lookup: CDR1 MDHEN, CDR2 SYDVKM. The variable domain in full, completed from reference TRBV28 and TRBJ1-5, reads DVKVTQSSRYLVKRTGEKVFLECVQDMDHENMFWYRQDPGLGLRLIYFSYDVKMKEKGDIPEGYSVSREKKERFSLILESASTNQTSMYLCASSLVFGGGNQPQHFGDGTRLSIL.